Following are 8 T cell receptor beta chains from one sample sequenced in a study of shared clonotypes between healthy human individuals. Assay used: immunoSEQ multiplex PCR; TCRdb lists only in-frame clones, some missing. The data contain about 800,000 clones, 90% to 98% of them singletons. CD45RO-negative, CCR7-positively selected cells formed the naive CD8 fraction, excluding terminally differentiated effector memory CD45RA+ cells. Source material: naive CD8+ T cells sorted from blood. The origin of the receptors is a man aged 25-40 years in good health.

V usage is TRBV2 and J usage is TRBJ2-3, with 8 bases that match TRBD1. Germline CDR1 reads SNHLY; CDR2 reads FYNNEI. This CDR3 is built from 17 residues. Germline trimming cut 1 base from V and 0 bases from J; bases unmatched to any gene: 6. This CDR3 reads CASSEGGQGLSTDTQYF. In DNA form, the CDR3 reads TGTGCCAGCAGTGAAGGAGGACAGGGTTTGAGCACAGATACGCAGTATTTT. Drawing the rest from reference TRBV2 and TRBJ2-3, the complete variable domain is EPEVTQTPSHQVTQMGQEVILRCVPISNHLYFYWYRQILGQKVEFLVSFYNNEISEKSEIFDDQFSVERPDGSNFTLKIRSTKLEDSAMYFCASSEGGQGLSTDTQYFGPGTRLTVL.

The chain has TRBV30 and TRBJ2-2; TRBD1 matches 7 bases. With 5 bases clipped from V and 4 bases from J, the junction kept 7 bases outside the gene matches. This CDR3 spans 14 amino acids. Germline lookup yields CDR1 GTSNPN and CDR2 SVGIG (reference sequence). For the CDR3, the DNA is TGTGCCTGGGCGCAGGGGGTGGGCACCGGGGAGCTGTTTTTT. Its translation is CAWAQGVGTGELFF. The variable domain in full, with the rest retrieved from reference TRBV30 and TRBJ2-2, is SQTIHQWPATLVQPVGSPLSLECTVEGTSNPNLYWYRQAAGRGLQLLFYSVGIGQISSEVPQNLSASRPQDRQFILSSKKLLLSDSGFYLCAWAQGVGTGELFFGEGSRLTVL.

The V call is TRBV9, the J call TRBJ2-5, with 8 positions matching TRBD1. CDR1 and CDR2 (germline): SGDLS, YYNGEE. V trimming: 0 bases; J trimming: 0 bases; junction bases outside the gene matches: 13. The CDR3 spans 19 residues. CDR3 DNA sequence: TGTGCCAGCAGCGTAGGGTGGTCTACCATGGGACAGGACCAAGAGACCCAGTACTTC. Translating gives CASSVGWSTMGQDQETQYF.

This chain connects TRBV30 to TRBJ1-2, with a tentative D call TRBD1 (5 bases). Trimming shortened V by 8 bases and J by 5 bases, and 15 bases separated the two germline ends. The CDR3 is made up of 12 amino acids. Germline CDR1 GTSNPN, CDR2 SVGIG (reference sequence). CDR3 protein: CAGPDRQYGYTF. In nucleotides, the CDR3 is TGTGCCGGACCCGACAGACAATATGGCTACACCTTC. The full variable domain, rest sourced from reference TRBV30 and TRBJ1-2, is SQTIHQWPATLVQPVGSPLSLECTVEGTSNPNLYWYRQAAGRGLQLLFYSVGIGQISSEVPQNLSASRPQDRQFILSSKKLLLSDSGFYLCAGPDRQYGYTFGSGTRLTVV.

The chain carries TRBV9 and TRBJ2-1; TRBD2 agrees at 8 bases. J lost 6 bases, V lost 4 bases, and 3 bases had no gene match. CDR3 size: 13 residues. The germline V gene encodes CDR1 SGDLS and CDR2 YYNGEE. CDR3 nucleotides: TGTGCCAGCAGCTCGGGAGGGACCAATGAGCAGTTCTTC. It codes for CASSSGGTNEQFF.

This chain's CDR3 is CASSFPGTDYEQYF. Written as DNA, the CDR3 is TGTGCCAGCAGCTTCCCCGGGACAGACTACGAGCAGTACTTC. The chain recombines TRBV11-2 with TRBJ2-7, with 7 positions matching TRBD1. The V segment lost 3 bases and the J segment 3 bases; nucleotides outside the gene matches: 5. CDR3 length equals 14 residues. Germline CDR1 is SGHAT and CDR2 is FQNNGV.

About this clone itself: Other nucleotide sequences from this sample produce the same CDR3. The gene calls are TRBV14 and TRBJ2-7, with TRBD2 as a possible D gene (5 bases). The CDR3 loop spans 14 amino acids. Deletions cut 3 bases from V and 0 bases from J, with 9 bases between. Germline V CDR1 and CDR2: SGHDN, FVKESK. In nucleotides, the CDR3 is TGTGCCAGCAGCCAGCGGGTTTCCTCCTACGAGCAGTACTTC. It translates to CASSQRVSSYEQYF.

This chain joins TRBV5-1 and TRBJ2-2, with 9 bases identical to TRBD1. This CDR3 comprises 16 residues. V lost 0 bases and J lost 3; bases outside the gene matches: 3. Germline loops: CDR1 SGHRS, CDR2 YFSETQ. CDR3 DNA sequence: TGCGCCAGCAGCTTGGCACAGGGGGCGGACACCGGGGAGCTGTTTTTT. Encoded protein: CASSLAQGADTGELFF.